This TCR beta chain was captured in a study of OX40 agonist ivuxolimab in advanced cancers. Clones were sequenced by immunoSEQ multiplex PCR, and TCRdb holds only the in-frame ones, with some missing. The sample lists roughly 80,000 clones, about 93% occurring once. J was trimmed by 1 base and V by 0 bases; bases with no gene match: 11. This CDR3 spans 18 amino acids. Germline V lookup: CDR1 LGHNA, CDR2 YSLEER. The TCR sequence derives from an adult with an advanced solid tumor such as melanoma, head and neck, liver or kidney cancer. The chain has TRBV4-3 and TRBJ1-2, with 7 bases lining up with TRBD1. Source: CD4+ or CD8+ T cells sorted from blood, taken in a trial of the OX40 agonist ivuxolimab. DNA of the CDR3: TGCGCCAGCAGCCAAGATGGTAATGGGGACAGCTATAACTATGGCTACACCTTC. This codes for CASSQDGNGDSYNYGYTF.